The rows below give T cell receptor beta chains drawn from one sample of a study of T-cell memory formation after mild COVID-19. One entry per CDR3 protein results from TCRdb running MiXCR on the 5' RACE reads. The sample has 200,000 to 250,000 distinct CDR3 sequences, about 15% seen once. Sequencing was done on a sample of PBMCs or a T cell subset sorted from them (not recorded which). These receptors were obtained from a man aged 18-30 years who had mild COVID-19 (a few samples of this study predate the infection). Cell type and time point are not known. CDR3s include the opening cysteine and the closing phenylalanine or tryptophan. The D gene is left open where the match is weak. Clone size is stated in some rows and not others, as once, few, many or a class when expanded.

DNA,CDR3,D,length,size,J,V
TGTGCCAGCAGGACAGGGACAGACCAAACCCAGTACTTC,CASRTGTDQTQYF,TRBD1,13,few,TRBJ2-5,TRBV6-6
TGCAGTGCCCTCAACAGGGGGGGCTATGGCTACACCTTC,CSALNRGGYGYTF,TRBD1,13,NA,TRBJ1-2,TRBV20-1
TGTGCCAGCAGCCAAGCGCCGTGGGGTGTCGGCAAAAACATTCAGTACTTC,CASSQAPWGVGKNIQYF,NA,17,few,TRBJ2-4,TRBV4-2
TGCGCCAGCAGCCCACAGGGATCCGGTGAGCAGTTCTTC,CASSPQGSGEQFF,NA,13,NA,TRBJ2-1,TRBV5-1
TGCAGTGCTTCTAAAGGGACAGGCGGGGAGCAGTACTTC,CSASKGTGGEQYF,TRBD1,13,NA,TRBJ2-7,TRBV20-1
TGTGCCAGCAGTTACTCGATAGAAGCCTCCGGGACAGCCGAGTTATGGCAGTACTTC,CASSYSIEASGTAELWQYF,TRBD1,19,few,TRBJ2-7,TRBV6-2/TRBV6-3
TGCAGTGCTAGAGCAACGCGGGGCTACAATGAGCAGTTCTTC,CSARATRGYNEQFF,NA,14,few,TRBJ2-1,TRBV20-1
TGCGCCAGCAGTTCCGGACAGGATGAAGAGACCCAGTACTTC,CASSSGQDEETQYF,TRBD1,14,few,TRBJ2-5,TRBV5-1
TGTGCCAGCACCTTCCAGGGGCATTCAGGCGGCTACACCTTC,CASTFQGHSGGYTF,NA,14,few,TRBJ1-2,TRBV7-2
TGTGCCAGCAGCTCTAACATGGCAGATACGCAGTATTTT,CASSSNMADTQYF,NA,13,NA,TRBJ2-3,TRBV7-2
TGTGCCAGCAGCTTCGATTTCGGCCAGGGTGGCTATGGCTACACCTTC,CASSFDFGQGGYGYTF,NA,16,few,TRBJ1-2,TRBV7-8
TGTGCCAGCAAAACCGGGACAGTCACCGGGGAGCTGTTTTTT,CASKTGTVTGELFF,TRBD1,14,few,TRBJ2-2,TRBV6-6
TGTGCCTACAGGGGGGTCGCAGAGACCCAGTACTTC,CAYRGVAETQYF,TRBD1,12,many,TRBJ2-5,TRBV2
TGTGCCAGCTCACGGAGCCTACAAGAGACCCAGTACTTC,CASSRSLQETQYF,NA,13,NA,TRBJ2-5,TRBV18
TGCGCCAGCAGCTTTCGACTAGCGGAGAGCACAGATACGCAGTATTTT,CASSFRLAESTDTQYF,TRBD2,16,NA,TRBJ2-3,TRBV5-1
TGCGCCAGCAGCCAAGATCTGCGGGCCGGGAGGACCCAGTACTTC,CASSQDLRAGRTQYF,NA,15,NA,TRBJ2-5,TRBV4-3
TGTGCCAGCAGCTTAGAGGGGAATGGCTACACCTTC,CASSLEGNGYTF,NA,12,many,TRBJ1-2,TRBV11-2